What follows describes a single T cell receptor (beta chain). The junction departs from the called germline gene at one end, perhaps through a read error. This record comes from a study of control samples from healthy donors and cancer patients. Sequencing used immunoSEQ multiplex PCR; TCRdb keeps in-frame clones, though not all of them. The sample records about 140,000 clones, 88% being singletons. Germline V gives CDR1 LNHDA, CDR2 SQIVND (reference sequence). CDR3 length equals 9 residues. The specimen was blood. The TCR comes from a woman younger than 45 in good health. This sequence joins TRBV19 and TRBJ2-7; D remains ambiguous. CDR3: CASSIFENF. Here the CDR3 DNA reads TGTGCCAGTAGTATTTTCGAGAACTTC.